The source of this T cell receptor beta chain is a study of cytomegalovirus exposure and HLA in healthy donors. General study points: Overall, approximately 150 TCR beta chains were annotated as cytomegalovirus-associated.

Researchers ran the PCR with 60 Vbeta and 13 Jbeta primers. Profiled with immunoSEQ multiplex PCR; TCRdb holds only in-frame clones, not every one. Among fewer than 200,000 clones, 68% were seen once, and the ten largest hold approximately 1.5%. The CDR3 extends over 16 amino acids. V was clipped by 0 bases and J by 7 bases, with 15 bases between them. CDR1 and CDR2 from the germline V gene are MNHEY and SVGAGI. As regards this clone: Its antigen is undetermined.

This chain joins TRBV6-5 and TRBJ1-4, with D possibly being TRBD1 (5 bases). The sequenced material came from PBMCs. The sequence was obtained from a man between 50 and 59 years old in good health and CMV-seronegative. The CDR3 region is CASSYSLGRASEKLFF. CDR3 in DNA: TGTGCCAGCAGTTACTCGTTGGGCAGGGCAAGTGAAAAACTGTTTTTT.